This TCR beta chain emerged from a study of blood T cell repertoires in COVID-19. This table comes from immunoSEQ multiplex PCR, and its TCRdb copy is limited to in-frame clones, with some not included. The profile shows around 150,000 clones, 70% to 85% of them singletons. The CDR3 extends over 17 amino acids. CDR1 is MNHEY and CDR2 is SVGEGT in the germline V gene. J was trimmed by 3 bases and V by 6 bases; bases with no gene match: 15. This chain links TRBV6-2 or TRBV6-3 with TRBJ2-7, with 9 bases matching TRBD2. Specimen: peripheral blood. This sequence originates from a man in his fifties or sixties who had recovered from COVID-19. The CDR3 reads CASSQPMTLAGYYEQYF. DNA of the CDR3: TGTGCCAGCAGCCAACCTATGACTCTAGCGGGGTACTACGAGCAGTACTTC.